Presented here are 14 T cell receptor beta chains from one specimen sequenced in a study of CD8+ T cells in alopecia areata. As the sequencing template, cDNA was produced by extracting RNA and reverse transcribing it. TCRdb's table, derived via immunoSEQ multiplex PCR, lists solely in-frame clones and lacks some. The data hold 170,000 or so clones, with under 60% observed a single time. Sample treatment: oral pan-JAK inhibitor, 5-10 mg twice daily. Sequencing used CD8+ T cells sorted from blood, obtained at week 24, from a patient treated with tofacitinib. Receptors originate from a human donor with alopecia areata.

The gene calls are TRBV13 and TRBJ1-1, with a tentative D call TRBD1 (6 bases). Germline V CDR1 and CDR2: PRHDT, FYEKMQ (reference sequence). The CDR3 contains 11 residues. Trimming left V 5 bases short and J 7 bases short, with 8 bases between. The CDR3 reads CASSPGVEAFF. The DNA for the CDR3 is TGTGCCAGCAGCCCAGGGGTTGAAGCTTTCTTT.

V and J are TRBV5-1 and TRBJ2-3; D gene ambiguous. The CDR3 runs 15 residues. The germline gives CDR1 SGHRS, CDR2 YFSETQ. Trimming took off 4 bases at V and 3 bases at J, with 15 bases between the two ends. The chain's CDR3 is CASSPGSRKTDTQYF. As DNA, the CDR3 is TGCGCCAGCAGCCCGGGCTCCAGGAAGACAGATACGCAGTATTTT.

This chain joins TRBV10-3 and TRBJ2-7; D is uncertain. With 3 bases removed from V and 3 bases from J, the gap between germline ends came to 9 bases. CDR3 length: 13 residues. CDR1 and CDR2 (germline): ENHRY, SYGVKD. The DNA of the CDR3 is TGTGCCATCAGTGATCGGTCGGGCTACGAGCAGTACTTC. It codes for CAISDRSGYEQYF.

This clone was seen only a few times. This chain connects TRBV29-1 to TRBJ1-2, with D unclear. V lost 0 bases and J lost 4, with 12 bases in between. The V gene's germline CDR1 is SQVTM and CDR2 ANQGSEA. CDR3 size: 14 residues. The CDR3 here is CSVEDQSQIYGYTF. CDR3 nucleotides: TGCAGCGTTGAAGATCAAAGTCAGATCTATGGCTACACCTTC.

In its sample, this clone was seen once. The V and J genes are TRBV9 and TRBJ1-3; D not certain. This CDR3 is built from 14 residues. V was pared by 4 bases and J by 0 bases, with 8 bases between. CDR1 is SGDLS, CDR2 YYNGEE, per germline. CDR3 DNA sequence: TGTGCCAGCAGCCCGGCCCTCTCTGGAAACACCATATATTTT. Translation: CASSPALSGNTIYF. The full variable domain, rest sourced from reference TRBV9 and TRBJ1-3, is DSGVTQTPKHLITATGQRVTLRCSPRSGDLSVYWYQQSLDQGLQFLIQYYNGEERAKGNILERFSAQQFPDLHSELNLSSLELGDSALYFCASSPALSGNTIYFGEGSWLTVV.

The V call is TRBV6-5, the J call TRBJ2-7, with D unclear. CDR3 length equals 13 residues. Trimming cost V 0 bases and J 3 bases, with 6 bases left between them. Germline V gene data show CDR1 as MNHEY and CDR2 as SVGAGI. The CDR3 spells CASSYSVGYEQYF. CDR3 nucleotides: TGTGCCAGCAGTTACTCAGTTGGCTACGAGCAGTACTTC.

V and J are TRBV25-1 and TRBJ1-2; D is possibly TRBD1 (6 bases). Trimming stripped 10 bases from V and 6 bases from J, with 15 bases between. This CDR3 has 12 amino acids. Looked up from germline, CDR1 is MGHDK and CDR2 is SYGVNS. The DNA of the CDR3 is TGTGCCACCTCACAGGGTTTGGATGGCTACACCTTC. Translation: CATSQGLDGYTF.

V gene TRBV4-1 combines with J gene TRBJ2-1, with unresolved D. Germline assignment: CDR1 MGHRA and CDR2 YSYEKL. The V end lost 1 base, the J end lost 5 bases, and 6 bases lay between the germline ends. The CDR3 runs to 13 residues. The CDR3 loop reads CASSQGSHNEQFF. The CDR3 coding sequence is TGCGCCAGCAGCCAAGGGTCACACAATGAGCAGTTCTTC.

This clone appeared a few times. The chain couples TRBV13 to TRBJ2-1; D is undetermined. Germline CDR1 reads PRHDT; CDR2 reads FYEKMQ (reference sequence). V dropped 0 bases and J dropped 2 bases, with 8 bases sitting between them. This CDR3 contains 15 residues. As DNA, the CDR3 is TGTGCCAGCAGCTTAGGAGGGCCAGCCTACAATGAGCAGTTCTTC. This gives the protein CASSLGGPAYNEQFF.

The rearrangement links TRBV2 to TRBJ1-2; possibly TRBD1 for D (5 bases). The ends were cut back, 3 bases at V and 2 bases at J, with 13 bases in the middle. CDR1 is SNHLY, CDR2 FYNNEI, per germline. The CDR3 has 15 amino acids. CDR3 amino acids: CASSELPGQNYGYTF. The CDR3 nucleotides are TGTGCCAGCAGTGAGCTCCCGGGGCAGAACTATGGCTACACCTTC.

This chain connects TRBV2 to TRBJ1-2; TRBD1 might be the D (5 bases). V gave up 8 bases and J gave up 4 bases, with 14 bases separating them. Germline V gene data show CDR1 as SNHLY and CDR2 as FYNNEI. The CDR3 totals 13 residues. The CDR3 is CASCRQCGYGYTF. DNA for the CDR3: TGTGCCAGCTGTCGACAGTGTGGCTATGGCTACACCTTC.

The CDR3 spells CASSEEIRKEKLFF. CDR3 nucleotide sequence: TGCGCCAGCAGCGAGGAAATTAGGAAGGAAAAACTGTTTTTT. This rearrangement joins TRBV5-1 to TRBJ1-4; D is unclear. Trimming pared 4 bases from V and 8 bases from J, leaving 15 bases between. CDR3 length: 14 residues. Germline V CDR1 and CDR2: SGHRS, YFSETQ.

This clone was found many times. The chain employs TRBV9 and TRBJ2-5; TRBD2 aligns across 12 bases. CDR3 length: 15 residues. Trimming at V came to 3 bases and at J to 5 bases, leaving 5 bases not matched to a gene. Germline V CDR1 and CDR2: SGDLS, YYNGEE. The CDR3 loop reads CASSASGGARETQYF. In DNA form, the CDR3 reads TGTGCCAGCAGCGCTAGCGGGGGGGCCAGGGAGACCCAGTACTTC.

This clone was picked up a small number of times. The gene calls are TRBV5-1 and TRBJ1-1; 8 bases match TRBD1. CDR1 and CDR2 (germline): SGHRS, YFSETQ. V shed 2 bases, J shed 8 bases, and the junction held 5 bases outside the gene matches. The CDR3 extends over 13 amino acids. The DNA of the CDR3 is TGCGCCAGCAGCTTAACAGACAGGGGCGAAGCTTTCTTT. Translating gives CASSLTDRGEAFF.